This paragraph reports one TCR beta chain. Its antigen is not identified. The entry originates in a study of post-analysis software for immune sequencing data. Study results and limitations: Among multiple sclerosis patients, normalized Chao1 diversity was significantly below that of controls. Patients showed TRBV5-6, TRBV5-1 and TRBV20-1 among roughly 5 TRBV segments more frequent than in controls.

The junction had 8 bases not matched to a gene; V was cut back by 4 bases and J by 3 bases. The CDR3 is 17 amino acids. Looked up from germline, CDR1 is MGHRA and CDR2 is YSYEKL. Unique molecular identifiers were built into the TCR beta cDNA libraries. cDNA molecules numbering roughly 500,000 came from roughly 1 to 10 million T cells. TCRdb recomputed calls from the PCR reads with MiXCR, one row per CDR3 protein. The sample yields a few hundred thousand distinct CDR3 sequences, 45% seen once. Material: blood. The TCR originated in a girl between 10 and 17 years old with multiple sclerosis. The chain joins TRBV4-1 to TRBJ2-2, with 10 bases lining up with TRBD2. This CDR3 reads CASSLLPSGSDTGELFF. CDR3 nucleotide sequence: TGCGCCAGCAGCCTTCTTCCTAGCGGGAGTGACACCGGGGAGCTGTTTTTT.